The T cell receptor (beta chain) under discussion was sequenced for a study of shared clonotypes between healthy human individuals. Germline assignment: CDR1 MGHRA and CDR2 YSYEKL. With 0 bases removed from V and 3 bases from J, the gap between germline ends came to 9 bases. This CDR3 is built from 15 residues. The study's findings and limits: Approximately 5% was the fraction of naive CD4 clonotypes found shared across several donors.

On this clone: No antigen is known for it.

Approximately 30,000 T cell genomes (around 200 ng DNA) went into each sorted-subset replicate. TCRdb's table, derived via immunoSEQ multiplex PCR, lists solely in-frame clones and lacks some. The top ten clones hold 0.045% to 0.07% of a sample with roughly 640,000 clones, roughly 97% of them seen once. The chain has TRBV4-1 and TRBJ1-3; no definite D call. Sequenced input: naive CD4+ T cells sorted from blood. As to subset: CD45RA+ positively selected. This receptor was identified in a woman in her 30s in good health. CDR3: CASSQDLLGGNTIYF. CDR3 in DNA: TGCGCCAGCAGCCAAGATCTGCTAGGTGGAAACACCATATATTTT.